This is a list of T cell receptor beta chains from one sample in a study of long-term antiretroviral therapy in people with HIV. Some clones are missing from TCRdb's copy, which holds only in-frame ones; the method was immunoSEQ multiplex PCR. This sample yields approximately 7,200 clones, of which about four fifths are seen a single time; 16% belongs to the top ten. Specimen: unsorted PBMCs, collected approximately eleven months before starting antiretroviral therapy. These receptors all come from a man aged 35-49 years with HIV. The CDR3 runs from the conserved cysteine through the conserved F or W. A D gene is named only where the DNA matches it firmly. Where a row states a size, it is once, few, many or the class of an expanded clone; other rows omit it.

>.|TRBV2|.|10|TRBJ2-7
TGTGCCAGCAGTGGTTACGAGCAGTACTTC
CASSGYEQYF
>TRBD1|TRBV19|.|16|TRBJ2-1
TGTGCCAGTAGTATAGAAGGGAGGACAGGGGGCAATGAGCAGTTCTTC
CASSIEGRTGGNEQFF
>TRBD2|TRBV5-5|few|16|TRBJ2-1
TGTGCCAGCAGCCCCGGACTAGCGGGGGTAGGTAATGAGCAGTTCTTC
CASSPGLAGVGNEQFF
>.|TRBV14|.|13|TRBJ2-7
TGTGCCAGCAGCCAAGATGAGGGACGGGAGCAGTACTTC
CASSQDEGREQYF
>.|TRBV6-1|.|14|TRBJ2-7
TGTGCCAGCAGTTCCCGGGGCCTAAGGGACGAGCAGTACTTC
CASSSRGLRDEQYF
>TRBD1|TRBV5-6|few|15|TRBJ1-2
TGTGCCAGCAGCTGGGTCATAGGGGGCAGCTATGGCTACACCTTC
CASSWVIGGSYGYTF
>TRBD1|TRBV29-1|.|13|TRBJ2-1
TGCAGCGTCGGACAGGGAGATTACAATGAGCAGTTCTTC
CSVGQGDYNEQFF
>.|TRBV4-3|.|17|TRBJ2-6
TGCGCCAGCAGCCAAGTTGCGACCTCCTCTGGGGCCAACGTCCTGACTTTC
CASSQVATSSGANVLTF
>.|TRBV28|.|14|TRBJ2-7
TGTGCCAGCAGTTTAATTCAGGGGCTCTACGAGCAGTACTTC
CASSLIQGLYEQYF
>.|TRBV7-2|.|14|TRBJ1-3
TGTGCCAGCAGCCAGAACAGGAAAGGAAACACCATATATTTT
CASSQNRKGNTIYF
>.|TRBV27|.|12|TRBJ2-2
TGTGCCAGCAGTTTTAGTGCCGGGGAGCTGTTTTTT
CASSFSAGELFF
>TRBD1|TRBV4-3|.|16|TRBJ1-6
TGCGCCAGCAGCCAGGGTTACCGGGACAGGGGATCACCCCTCCACTTT
CASSQGYRDRGSPLHF
>.|TRBV30|.|12|TRBJ1-6
TGTGCCTGGAAGGTCAGCAATTCACCCCTCCACTTT
CAWKVSNSPLHF
>.|TRBV6-5|.|15|TRBJ1-5
TGTGCCACCAAAGGAACAAGGGGAGACAATCAGCCCCAGCATTTT
CATKGTRGDNQPQHF
>.|TRBV19|.|15|TRBJ2-3
TGTGCCAGTAGTATGATCGACTCCGCCACAGATACGCAGTATTTT
CASSMIDSATDTQYF
>TRBD1|TRBV4-1|.|16|TRBJ1-1
TGCGCCAGCAGCCAAGAAGGCGGACAGGGGCGCGCTGAAGCTTTCTTT
CASSQEGGQGRAEAFF
>.|TRBV28|.|14|TRBJ2-4
TGTGCCAGCAGTTTAGGAGGGGCCAAAAACATTCAGTACTTC
CASSLGGAKNIQYF
>TRBD2|TRBV4-1|once|16|TRBJ2-7
TGCGCCAGCGCCAGGGAAGCCGGACTAGCGTCCTACGAGCAGTACTTC
CASAREAGLASYEQYF
>.|TRBV2|.|13|TRBJ1-2
TGTGCCAGCGGGGTAAAGACAGGACATGGCTACACCTTC
CASGVKTGHGYTF
>.|TRBV5-1|once|16|TRBJ1-2
TGCGCCAGCAGCTTACTGCAGGGAACTTTTTCGGATGGCTACACCTTC
CASSLLQGTFSDGYTF
>.|TRBV28|.|12|TRBJ2-3
TGTGCACTGGTGCGAAACACAGATACGCAGTATTTT
CALVRNTDTQYF
>.|TRBV5-1|few|13|TRBJ2-7
TGCGCCAGCAGCGAGGCGGGTGGCTACGAGCAGTACTTC
CASSEAGGYEQYF
>.|TRBV5-6|once|15|TRBJ2-7
TGTGCCAGCAGCTTCGGGCCAGACCCACAATACGAGCAGTACTTC
CASSFGPDPQYEQYF
>TRBD2|TRBV4-1|.|16|TRBJ2-7
TGCGCCAGCAGCCAAGCAGAGAGCGGGGGGTCCTACGAGCAGTACTTC
CASSQAESGGSYEQYF
>.|TRBV30|.|17|TRBJ2-2
TGTGCCTGGAGCCCGCGTACCCGGGAGTTGAACACCGGGGAGCTGTTTTTT
CAWSPRTRELNTGELFF
>TRBD2|TRBV6-5|few|15|TRBJ2-7
TGTGCCAGCAGGATCGGGACTAGCGGGGGCTACGAGCAGTACTTC
CASRIGTSGGYEQYF
>TRBD1|TRBV2|.|14|TRBJ1-2
TGTGCCAGCAGTGACGGTCAGGGGGCCTCCGGCTACACCTTC
CASSDGQGASGYTF
>.|TRBV7-9|.|15|TRBJ1-2
TGTGCCAGCAGCCCCCGCGGGAGGGGTAACTATGGCTACACCTTC
CASSPRGRGNYGYTF
>.|TRBV27|.|15|TRBJ2-7
TGTGCCAGCAGCCCCCCGAGTGGGGATCCCTACGAGCAGTACTTC
CASSPPSGDPYEQYF
>.|TRBV7-2|.|13|TRBJ1-3
TGTGCCAGCAGCTTAACACGGGGAAACACCATATATTTT
CASSLTRGNTIYF
>TRBD2|TRBV30|.|12|TRBJ2-3
TGTGCCTGGAGTCCGACTAGCGGGATTCTGTATTTT
CAWSPTSGILYF
>TRBD1|TRBV11-2|.|12|TRBJ1-2
TGTGCCAGCAGCTTGACAGGGGATGGCTACACCTTC
CASSLTGDGYTF
>.|TRBV28|.|15|TRBJ1-5
TGTGCCAGCAGTTTAACGGAAATCAGCAATCAGCCCCAGCATTTT
CASSLTEISNQPQHF
>TRBD1|TRBV4-3|.|14|TRBJ2-3
TGCGCCAGCAGCTACAGGGGGCGCGAGGATACGCAGTATTTT
CASSYRGREDTQYF
>.|TRBV27|.|17|TRBJ1-6
TGTGCCAGCAAATCGACTTCTCAGGGTACCAGGAATTCACCCCTCCACTTT
CASKSTSQGTRNSPLHF
>.|TRBV5-1|few|15|TRBJ1-5
TGCGCCAGCAGCCCGGGACTTTATAGCAATCAGCCCCAGCATTTT
CASSPGLYSNQPQHF
>.|TRBV6-5|.|13|TRBJ2-5
TGTGCCAGCAGTTACGACTCCCAAGAGACCCAGTACTTC
CASSYDSQETQYF
>.|TRBV5-5|.|15|TRBJ2-5
TGTGCCAGCAGCTTGGACAGGGACGGAATTGAGACCCAGTACTTC
CASSLDRDGIETQYF
>.|TRBV9|.|16|TRBJ1-1
TGTGCCAGCAGCCAAGGGATGGGAGGCCTGAACACTGAAGCTTTCTTT
CASSQGMGGLNTEAFF
>TRBD2|TRBV6-6|.|16|TRBJ2-1
TGTGCCAGCAGTTACAGAACGGGACTAGTCCTCAATGAGCAGTTCTTC
CASSYRTGLVLNEQFF
>.|TRBV5-6|.|12|TRBJ1-1
TGTGCCAGCAGCATGGTGAACACTGAAGCTTTCTTT
CASSMVNTEAFF
>TRBD1|TRBV29-1|.|13|TRBJ1-2
TGCAGCGTTGCCGGACAGGTGAACTATGGCTACACCTTC
CSVAGQVNYGYTF
>.|TRBV7-6|.|15|TRBJ2-2
TGTGCCAGCAGCCAGGGACCGGGAAACACCGGGGAGCTGTTTTTT
CASSQGPGNTGELFF
>.|TRBV11-2|.|15|TRBJ2-4
TGTGCCAGCAGCATGGAGGCGGGCCAGGGCAACATTCAGTACTTC
CASSMEAGQGNIQYF
>TRBD2|TRBV5-1|.|16|TRBJ2-3
TGCGCCAGCAGCTTGGCCACGCGGGGGGGCCCCGATACGCAGTATTTT
CASSLATRGGPDTQYF
>TRBD2|TRBV27|.|16|TRBJ2-3
TGTGCCAGCAGGGTGACTAGCGGCCTTAGCACAGATACGCAGTATTTT
CASRVTSGLSTDTQYF
>.|TRBV20-1|.|10|TRBJ1-1
TGCAGTGCTAGGGGGCCTGAAGCTTTCTTT
CSARGPEAFF
>.|TRBV6-1|medium-sized|16|TRBJ2-2
TGTGCCAGCAGTGATCCATGGGGAGCGAACACCGGGGAGCTGTTTTTT
CASSDPWGANTGELFF
>.|TRBV4-1|.|16|TRBJ1-2
TGCGCCAGCAGCCAAGGACGGGGGGGCCCGCTCTATGGCTACACCTTC
CASSQGRGGPLYGYTF
>TRBD1|TRBV5-4|few|16|TRBJ2-3
TGCGCCAGCAGCGACGATAGGACAGGGGGATCAGATACGCAGTATTTT
CASSDDRTGGSDTQYF
>.|TRBV11-3|.|11|TRBJ1-5
TGTGCCAGCAGTTCCCGGTGTCCCCAGCATTTT
CASSSRCPQHF
>.|TRBV11-3|few|11|TRBJ1-4
TGTGCCAGCAGCTTGGGTGAAAAACTGTTTTTT
CASSLGEKLFF
>.|TRBV5-6|few|13|TRBJ2-2
TGTGCCAGCAGCTTGGGAGACTCCGGGGAGCTGTTTTTT
CASSLGDSGELFF